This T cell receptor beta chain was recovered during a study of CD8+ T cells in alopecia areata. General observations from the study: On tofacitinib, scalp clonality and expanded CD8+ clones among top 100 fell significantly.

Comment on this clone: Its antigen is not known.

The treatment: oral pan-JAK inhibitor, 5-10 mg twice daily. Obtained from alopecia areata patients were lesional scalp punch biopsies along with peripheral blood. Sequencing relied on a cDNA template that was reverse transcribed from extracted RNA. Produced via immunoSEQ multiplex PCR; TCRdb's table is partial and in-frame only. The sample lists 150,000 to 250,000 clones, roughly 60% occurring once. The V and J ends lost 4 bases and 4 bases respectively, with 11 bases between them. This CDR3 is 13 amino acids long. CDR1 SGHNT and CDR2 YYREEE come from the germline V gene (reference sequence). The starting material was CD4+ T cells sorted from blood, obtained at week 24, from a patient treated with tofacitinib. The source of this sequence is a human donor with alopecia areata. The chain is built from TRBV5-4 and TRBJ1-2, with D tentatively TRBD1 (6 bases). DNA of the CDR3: TGTGCCAGCAGCCAAGGGACATCCTATGGCTACACCTTC. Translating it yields CASSQGTSYGYTF.